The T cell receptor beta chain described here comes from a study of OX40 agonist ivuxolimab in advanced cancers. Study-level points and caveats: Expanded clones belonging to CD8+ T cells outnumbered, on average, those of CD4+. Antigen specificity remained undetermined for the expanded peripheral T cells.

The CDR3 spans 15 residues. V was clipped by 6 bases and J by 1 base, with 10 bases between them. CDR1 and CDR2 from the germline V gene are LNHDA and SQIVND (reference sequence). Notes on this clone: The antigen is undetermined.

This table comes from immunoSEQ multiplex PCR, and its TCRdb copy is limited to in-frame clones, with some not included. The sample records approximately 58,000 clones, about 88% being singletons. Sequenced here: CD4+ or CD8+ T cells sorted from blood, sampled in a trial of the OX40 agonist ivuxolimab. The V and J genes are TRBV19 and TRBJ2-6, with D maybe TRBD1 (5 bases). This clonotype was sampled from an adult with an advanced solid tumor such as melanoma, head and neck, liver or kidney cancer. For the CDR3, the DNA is TGTGCCAGTAGCCCCTCAGGGTCTGGGGCCAACGTCCTGACTTTC. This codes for CASSPSGSGANVLTF.